Shown below are 16 T cell receptor beta chains from a single sample sequenced in a study of OX40 agonist ivuxolimab in advanced cancers. Sequenced by immunoSEQ multiplex PCR; TCRdb stores in-frame clones only, minus some. The sample carries some 19,000 clones, about 82% recorded once. Specimen: CD4+ or CD8+ T cells sorted from blood, collected in a trial of the OX40 agonist ivuxolimab. These receptors all come from an adult with an advanced solid tumor such as melanoma, head and neck, liver or kidney cancer.

The chain recombines TRBV9 with TRBJ2-1; 13 bases agree with TRBD2. The germline CDR1 and CDR2 sequences are SGDLS and YYNGEE. CDR3 size: 15 residues. The junction had 8 bases not matched to a gene; V was cut back by 4 bases and J by 10 bases. Here the CDR3 DNA reads TGTGCCAGCAGCCATCGGACTAGCGGGAGTGACGAGCAGTTCTTC. Its protein is CASSHRTSGSDEQFF.

This clone is a singleton in its sample. The chain combines TRBV7-7 with TRBJ2-7; D gene unclear. Trimming pared 1 base from V and 0 bases from J, leaving 7 bases between. Germline V lookup: CDR1 SSHAT, CDR2 FNYEAQ (reference sequence). This CDR3 is 14 amino acids long. CDR3: CASSLGGNSYEQYF. The CDR3 region has the DNA TGTGCCAGCAGCTTAGGTGGCAACTCCTACGAGCAGTACTTC.

The chain combines TRBV11-3 with TRBJ2-1; D possibly corresponds to TRBD1 (6 bases). Germline V lookup: CDR1 SGHNT, CDR2 YENEEA. The CDR3 runs to 16 residues. The V end was cut by 5 bases, the J end by 4 bases, with 18 bases between. CDR3 loop: CASSPPGAARYNEQFF. Here the CDR3 DNA reads TGTGCCAGCAGCCCCCCAGGGGCAGCGCGATACAATGAGCAGTTCTTC.

The chain is built from TRBV4-2 and TRBJ2-1; 9 bases fit TRBD2. The CDR3 sequence is 16 residues long. Germline loops: CDR1 LGHNA, CDR2 YNFKEQ. V was pared by 1 base and J by 2 bases, with 3 bases of the junction left unmatched. The CDR3 protein is CASSQGSGRTYNEQFF. The CDR3 DNA follows: TGTGCCAGCAGCCAAGGGAGCGGGAGGACCTACAATGAGCAGTTCTTC.

J is TRBJ1-1 and V is TRBV10-3, with D uncertain. The V and J ends lost 3 bases and 5 bases respectively, with 13 bases between them. This CDR3 is 14 amino acids long. Germline V gives CDR1 ENHRY, CDR2 SYGVKD. The CDR3 DNA is TGTGCCATCAGTGACGAGGGCTCGGGGACTGAAGCTTTCTTT. Protein product: CAISDEGSGTEAFF.

In nucleotides, the CDR3 is TGCGCCAGCAGCTTGGGGACAGGGGGCTACGAGCAGTACTTC. Its translation is CASSLGTGGYEQYF. J is TRBJ2-7 and V is TRBV5-1; TRBD1 matches 10 bases. Looked up from germline, CDR1 is SGHRS and CDR2 is YFSETQ. The CDR3 runs 14 residues. J lost 3 bases, V lost 0 bases, and 0 bases had no gene match.

The chain joins TRBV23-1 to TRBJ2-7; D may be TRBD1 or TRBD2 (5 bases each). TRBV23-1 is treated as an ORF (open reading frame) with a function not yet certain. The CDR3 consists of 15 residues. The ends were cut back, 8 bases at V and 1 base at J, with 18 bases in the middle. CDR3 in amino acids: CASGPRDEISYEQYF. CDR3 nucleotides: TGCGCCAGCGGCCCCCGGGACGAAATTTCCTACGAGCAGTACTTC.

This clone was detected once. The chain employs TRBV7-7 and TRBJ2-2; perhaps D is TRBD1 or TRBD2 (5 bases each). The germline V and J ends were trimmed by 1 base and 4 bases, with 7 bases remaining between them. From germline, CDR1 is SSHAT and CDR2 FNYEAQ (reference sequence). There are 14 residues in the CDR3. CDR3 coding DNA: TGTGCCAGCAGCTTAGGAGGGGTCACCGGGGAGCTGTTTTTT. Translating it yields CASSLGGVTGELFF.

This chain connects TRBV25-1 to TRBJ2-1; D is unclear. The germline V and J ends were trimmed by 0 bases and 7 bases, with 4 bases remaining between them. Germline CDR1 is MGHDK and CDR2 is SYGVNS. This CDR3 has 12 amino acids. For the CDR3, the DNA is TGTGCCAGCAGTGAATATATTAATGAGCAGTTCTTC. Protein product: CASSEYINEQFF.

V is TRBV5-1 and J is TRBJ1-6, with D possibly matching TRBD1 (6 bases). CDR3 length: 14 residues. Germline CDR1 reads SGHRS; CDR2 reads YFSETQ. Trimming pared 8 bases from V and 8 bases from J, leaving 17 bases between. The CDR3 spells CASDSRGPHSPLHF. CDR3 sequence (DNA): TGCGCCAGTGATTCTCGGGGGCCACATTCACCCCTCCACTTT.

This sequence joins TRBV11-2 and TRBJ2-7, with a tentative D call TRBD2 (6 bases). The CDR3 totals 15 residues. CDR1 and CDR2 from the germline V gene are SGHAT and FQNNGV. V was shortened by 5 bases and J by 0 bases, with 14 bases between the two germline ends. CDR3 amino acids: CASSVTSISSYEQYF. The CDR3 DNA sequence: TGTGCCAGCAGCGTCACTAGCATCAGCTCCTACGAGCAGTACTTC.

The CDR3, as DNA: TGTGCCAGCAGTTCCCTCGGGGGACAGGGGGTTCACGGCGGCTACGAGCAGTACTTC. Its protein is CASSSLGGQGVHGGYEQYF. The chain joins TRBV27 to TRBJ2-7; 11 nucleotides line up with TRBD1. This CDR3 contains 19 residues. V was pared by 4 bases and J by 3 bases, with 17 bases of the junction left unmatched. Germline loops: CDR1 MNHEY, CDR2 SMNVEV (reference sequence).

V and J are TRBV19 and TRBJ2-3; the match to TRBD2 covers 12 bases. V dropped 5 bases and J dropped 2; count of bases not matched to a gene: 2. The CDR3 length is 15 residues. Per germline, CDR1 LNHDA and CDR2 SQIVND (reference sequence). The CDR3 protein is CASSWTSGNTDTQYF. The DNA of the CDR3 is TGTGCCAGTAGTTGGACTAGCGGGAACACAGATACGCAGTATTTT. Based on the CDR3 plus reference TRBV19 and TRBJ2-3, the full variable domain is DGGITQSPKYLFRKEGQNVTLSCEQNLNHDAMYWYRQDPGQGLRLIYYSQIVNDFQKGDIAEGYSVSREKKESFPLTVTSAQKNPTAFYLCASSWTSGNTDTQYFGPGTRLTVL.

The rearrangement uses TRBV27 and TRBJ1-1, with 7 bases matching TRBD1. This CDR3 comprises 13 residues. The J segment lost 5 bases and the V segment lost 6 bases, leaving 6 bases of the junction unmatched. Germline CDR1 MNHEY, CDR2 SMNVEV (reference sequence). The CDR3 region has the DNA TGTGCCAGCAGAGACAGGGCGAGGACTGAAGCTTTCTTT. Protein: CASRDRARTEAFF.

This chain joins TRBV7-9 and TRBJ2-7; D unclear. CDR1 is SEHNR and CDR2 is FQNEAQ in the germline V gene (reference sequence). V was cut by 8 bases and J by 4 bases, with 12 bases left in between. This CDR3 contains 12 residues. Here the CDR3 DNA reads TGTGCCAGCCGAAAAGTGGGTTACGAGCAGTACTTC. Translating gives CASRKVGYEQYF.

The rearrangement joins TRBV9 to TRBJ2-3; D remains ambiguous. The V end lost 6 bases, the J end lost 2 bases, and 4 bases lay between the germline ends. The CDR3 extends over 11 amino acids. In germline, CDR1 is SGDLS, CDR2 YYNGEE. The CDR3 region has the DNA TGTGCCAGCACTTCCACAGATACGCAGTATTTT. It translates to CASTSTDTQYF.